Listed below are T cell receptor beta chains from one sample, sequenced in a study of T cell repertoires in cytomegalovirus infection. Via MiXCR, TCRdb re-called the reads, giving one row per CDR3 protein. The sample holds about a million distinct CDR3 sequences, less than 40% seen once. Their specific antigens are unknown. The source material was cultured CD8+ T cells from PBMCs, sampled from culture after CMV antigen stimulation. The receptors come from a human donor in good health (CMV status not recorded). Some clones in this sample may be carry-over from other donors' samples. CDR3s include the opening cysteine and the closing phenylalanine or tryptophan. The order of the fields is J gene, V gene, D gene, clone size, CDR3 protein, CDR3 DNA. The D gene is left open where the match is weak. Size values are once, few and many counts, or a class for expanded clones, and some rows have none.

j_gene: TRBJ1-5
v_gene: TRBV10-3
d_gene: NA
abundance: NA
CDR3aa: CAITRDSDQPQHF
CDR3nt: TGTGCCATCACCCGAGACAGCGATCAGCCCCAGCATTTT

j_gene: TRBJ1-6
v_gene: TRBV27
d_gene: TRBD1
abundance: NA
CDR3aa: CASSLSMSTGTDSPLHF
CDR3nt: TGTGCCAGCAGTTTATCCATGTCGACAGGGACGGATTCACCCCTCCACTTT

j_gene: TRBJ1-5
v_gene: TRBV9
d_gene: NA
abundance: many
CDR3aa: CASSVGRNQPQHF
CDR3nt: TGTGCCAGCAGCGTAGGGCGAAATCAGCCCCAGCATTTT

j_gene: TRBJ2-5
v_gene: TRBV24-1
d_gene: NA
abundance: NA
CDR3aa: CATSDLVKEDQYF
CDR3nt: TGTGCCACCAGTGATTTGGTCAAAGAAGACCAGTACTTC

j_gene: TRBJ1-5
v_gene: TRBV7-9
d_gene: TRBD1
abundance: NA
CDR3aa: CASSLDRGPYSNQPQHF
CDR3nt: TGTGCCAGCAGCCTGGACAGGGGGCCCTATAGCAATCAGCCCCAGCATTTT

j_gene: TRBJ1-2
v_gene: TRBV5-8
d_gene: NA
abundance: NA
CDR3aa: CASSLVSAGDYTF
CDR3nt: TGTGCCAGCAGCTTGGTTAGCGCAGGTGACTACACCTTC

j_gene: TRBJ2-4
v_gene: TRBV7-9
d_gene: TRBD2
abundance: NA
CDR3aa: CASSYGLGPNIQYF
CDR3nt: TGTGCCAGCAGCTACGGACTAGGACCGAACATTCAGTACTTC

j_gene: TRBJ1-6
v_gene: TRBV9
d_gene: TRBD1
abundance: NA
CDR3aa: CASSAQGVNSPLHF
CDR3nt: TGTGCCAGCAGCGCACAGGGGGTGAATTCACCCCTCCACTTT

j_gene: TRBJ2-2
v_gene: TRBV7-6
d_gene: NA
abundance: many
CDR3aa: CASSLEGSDPGELFF
CDR3nt: TGTGCCAGCAGCTTAGAGGGGAGCGACCCGGGGGAGCTGTTTTTT

j_gene: TRBJ1-1
v_gene: TRBV5-5
d_gene: NA
abundance: few
CDR3aa: CASSWFGQNTEAFF
CDR3nt: TGTGCCAGCAGCTGGTTCGGGCAGAACACTGAAGCTTTCTTT

j_gene: TRBJ1-5
v_gene: TRBV27
d_gene: NA
abundance: NA
CDR3aa: CASRAGVGNQPQHF
CDR3nt: TGTGCCAGCAGGGCAGGGGTAGGCAATCAGCCCCAGCATTTT

j_gene: TRBJ2-1
v_gene: TRBV6-1
d_gene: TRBD2
abundance: few
CDR3aa: CASSEVLAGGSNEQFF
CDR3nt: TGTGCCAGCAGTGAGGTTCTAGCGGGGGGTTCTAACGAGCAGTTCTTC

j_gene: TRBJ2-1
v_gene: TRBV9
d_gene: NA
abundance: NA
CDR3aa: CASSVEDSSYNEQFF
CDR3nt: TGTGCCAGCAGCGTGGAGGACAGCTCCTACAATGAGCAGTTCTTC

j_gene: TRBJ2-1
v_gene: TRBV6-2/TRBV6-3
d_gene: TRBD2
abundance: NA
CDR3aa: CASSYAPRASGVGNEQFF
CDR3nt: TGTGCCAGCAGTTACGCTCCAAGAGCTAGCGGGGTGGGCAATGAGCAGTTCTTC

j_gene: TRBJ1-5
v_gene: TRBV7-2
d_gene: NA
abundance: many
CDR3aa: CASSQGLGTTGNQPQHF
CDR3nt: TGTGCCAGCAGCCAAGGGCTTGGAACTACCGGCAATCAGCCCCAGCATTTT

j_gene: TRBJ1-2
v_gene: TRBV20-1
d_gene: NA
abundance: NA
CDR3aa: CSAVGGANSNYGYTF
CDR3nt: TGCAGTGCTGTAGGTGGGGCGAATTCTAACTATGGCTACACCTTC

j_gene: TRBJ2-7
v_gene: TRBV19
d_gene: NA
abundance: NA
CDR3aa: CASSILNEQQYF
CDR3nt: TGTGCCAGTAGTATATTGAATGAGCAGCAGTACTTC

j_gene: TRBJ2-7
v_gene: TRBV6-1
d_gene: TRBD1
abundance: few
CDR3aa: CASSDGQGPLSYEQYF
CDR3nt: TGTGCCAGCAGTGACGGACAGGGACCCCTCTCCTACGAGCAGTACTTC

j_gene: TRBJ2-3
v_gene: TRBV7-6
d_gene: NA
abundance: many
CDR3aa: CASSFPGLTDTQYF
CDR3nt: TGTGCCAGCAGCTTCCCGGGACTCACAGATACGCAGTATTTT

j_gene: TRBJ2-1
v_gene: TRBV2
d_gene: TRBD1
abundance: NA
CDR3aa: CASSEVGGPYNEQFF
CDR3nt: TGTGCCAGCAGTGAAGTAGGGGGCCCCTACAATGAGCAGTTCTTC

j_gene: TRBJ2-5
v_gene: TRBV7-9
d_gene: NA
abundance: NA
CDR3aa: CASSSPREGDQETQYF
CDR3nt: TGTGCCAGCAGCTCCCCTAGAGAGGGGGACCAAGAGACCCAGTACTTC

j_gene: TRBJ2-5
v_gene: TRBV4-1
d_gene: NA
abundance: few
CDR3aa: CASSQGRGEETQYF
CDR3nt: TGCGCCAGCAGCCAGGGTAGGGGAGAAGAGACCCAGTACTTC

j_gene: TRBJ2-1
v_gene: TRBV7-3
d_gene: NA
abundance: NA
CDR3aa: CASSLWGEFSSYNEQFF
CDR3nt: TGTGCCAGCAGCTTATGGGGGGAATTCAGCTCCTACAATGAGCAGTTCTTC

j_gene: TRBJ1-2
v_gene: TRBV27
d_gene: NA
abundance: many
CDR3aa: CASSSGYGYTF
CDR3nt: TGTGCCAGCAGCTCTGGTTATGGCTACACCTTC

j_gene: TRBJ1-5
v_gene: TRBV7-6
d_gene: NA
abundance: many
CDR3aa: CASSLEGGGPGLYQPQHF
CDR3nt: TGTGCCAGCAGCTTAGAAGGTGGAGGGCCAGGGCTCTATCAGCCCCAGCATTTT

j_gene: TRBJ2-2
v_gene: TRBV7-2
d_gene: NA
abundance: many
CDR3aa: CASKRSNTGELFF
CDR3nt: TGTGCCAGCAAAAGGAGTAACACCGGGGAGCTGTTTTTT

j_gene: TRBJ2-1
v_gene: TRBV6-6
d_gene: TRBD1
abundance: NA
CDR3aa: CASSYVYRGASSYNEQFF
CDR3nt: TGTGCCAGCAGTTACGTTTACAGGGGGGCTAGCTCCTACAATGAGCAGTTCTTC

j_gene: TRBJ2-3
v_gene: TRBV7-9
d_gene: TRBD1
abundance: few
CDR3aa: CASSPATGEDTDTQYF
CDR3nt: TGTGCCAGCAGCCCAGCGACAGGGGAAGACACAGATACGCAGTATTTT

j_gene: TRBJ2-2
v_gene: TRBV7-9
d_gene: TRBD2
abundance: few
CDR3aa: CASSLLSGGPTGELFF
CDR3nt: TGTGCCAGCAGCTTGCTTAGCGGGGGGCCCACCGGGGAGCTGTTTTTT

j_gene: TRBJ1-2
v_gene: TRBV11-1
d_gene: NA
abundance: few
CDR3aa: CASSLGALPDDGYTF
CDR3nt: TGTGCCAGCAGCTTAGGGGCACTCCCGGATGATGGCTACACCTTC

j_gene: TRBJ1-6
v_gene: TRBV6-8
d_gene: TRBD1
abundance: NA
CDR3aa: CASSTGTGLLGDNSPLHF
CDR3nt: TGTGCCAGCAGCACCGGGACAGGGCTTTTGGGAGATAATTCACCCCTCCACTTT

j_gene: TRBJ2-1
v_gene: TRBV9
d_gene: NA
abundance: NA
CDR3aa: CASTPVDLVRNEQFF
CDR3nt: TGTGCCAGCACACCAGTCGATCTTGTCCGCAATGAGCAGTTCTTC

j_gene: TRBJ2-7
v_gene: TRBV7-6
d_gene: TRBD2
abundance: many
CDR3aa: CASSLSASGGDYEQYF
CDR3nt: TGTGCCAGCAGCTTATCGGCTAGCGGGGGGGATTACGAGCAGTACTTC

j_gene: TRBJ2-5
v_gene: TRBV7-6
d_gene: NA
abundance: NA
CDR3aa: CASSLRQGEETQYF
CDR3nt: TGTGCCAGCAGCTTAAGGCAGGGTGAAGAGACCCAGTACTTC

j_gene: TRBJ2-1
v_gene: TRBV7-9
d_gene: NA
abundance: NA
CDR3aa: CASSPSWGPNEQFF
CDR3nt: TGTGCCAGCAGCCCTTCATGGGGGCCGAATGAGCAGTTCTTC

j_gene: TRBJ2-3
v_gene: TRBV5-4
d_gene: TRBD2
abundance: NA
CDR3aa: CASSWGGISTDTQYF
CDR3nt: TGTGCCAGCAGCTGGGGGGGGATAAGCACAGATACGCAGTATTTT

j_gene: TRBJ2-5
v_gene: TRBV12-3/TRBV12-4
d_gene: NA
abundance: NA
CDR3aa: CASSFSTGQETQYF
CDR3nt: TGTGCCAGCAGTTTTTCGACAGGACAAGAGACCCAGTACTTC

j_gene: TRBJ2-1
v_gene: TRBV7-9
d_gene: TRBD2
abundance: few
CDR3aa: CASSPPQNIVGTSGGANEQFF
CDR3nt: TGTGCCAGCAGCCCACCCCAAAACATTGTGGGGACTAGCGGGGGGGCCAATGAGCAGTTCTTC

j_gene: TRBJ1-1
v_gene: TRBV20-1
d_gene: TRBD1
abundance: few
CDR3aa: CSARDRGLASNTEAFF
CDR3nt: TGCAGTGCTAGGGACAGGGGGCTGGCCTCGAACACTGAAGCTTTCTTT

j_gene: TRBJ2-5
v_gene: TRBV20-1
d_gene: NA
abundance: NA
CDR3aa: CSARRLEETQYF
CDR3nt: TGCAGTGCTAGAAGACTAGAAGAGACCCAGTACTTC

j_gene: TRBJ2-1
v_gene: TRBV5-6
d_gene: TRBD2
abundance: few
CDR3aa: CASTTLAGSSYNEQFF
CDR3nt: TGTGCCAGCACCACTCTAGCGGGGAGCTCCTACAATGAGCAGTTCTTC

j_gene: TRBJ1-3
v_gene: TRBV6-1
d_gene: NA
abundance: few
CDR3aa: CASGPLSSGNTIYF
CDR3nt: TGTGCCAGTGGGCCTTTGAGCTCTGGAAACACCATATATTTT